These 20 T cell receptor beta chains were sequenced from one sample in a study of CD8+CD57+ T cells in acquired aplastic anemia. Genomic DNA acted as the template from which TCR beta VDJ combination and CDR3 sequence profiling were carried out. From the reads, TCRdb called clonotypes with MiXCR, one entry per CDR3 protein. The table has about 170,000 distinct CDR3 sequences, around 60% seen once. Sequenced input: sorted CD4+, CD8+, or CD8+CD57+ T cells (not recorded which) from PBMCs. These receptors were obtained from a human donor in good health.

This clonotype has a count of ten or more. This CDR3 is CASSLYFGSAPGEQYF. CDR3 sequence (DNA): TGTGCCAGCAGCTTATATTTTGGGTCTGCGCCTGGCGAGCAGTACTTC. The chain couples TRBV7-9 to TRBJ2-7; no clear D gene. V dropped 2 bases and J dropped 6 bases, with 20 bases sitting between them. The CDR3 is 16 amino acids. Germline loops: CDR1 SEHNR, CDR2 FQNEAQ (reference sequence).

The rearrangement joins TRBV7-2 to TRBJ2-7, with D perhaps matching TRBD1 or TRBD2 (5 bases each). Per germline, CDR1 SGHTA and CDR2 FQGNSA. V lost 5 bases to trimming and J lost 4 bases, with 12 bases between them. This CDR3 has 13 residues. The CDR3 sequence is CASSRRETYEQYF. In DNA, the CDR3 is TGTGCCAGCAGCCGCAGGGAGACTTACGAGCAGTACTTC. Looking up the rest from reference TRBV7-2 and TRBJ2-7 gives the full variable domain: GAGVSQSPSNKVTEKGKDVELRCDPISGHTALYWYRQSLGQGLEFLIYFQGNSAPDKSGLPSDRFSAERTGGSVSTLTIQRTQQEDSAVYLCASSRRETYEQYFGPGTRLTVT.

This clonotype has at least ten counts. The CDR3 DNA sequence: TGCGCCAGCAGGTCCGGACAGGGGGGGGTTACTGAAGCTTTCTTT. This translates into CASRSGQGGVTEAFF. V usage is TRBV5-1 and J usage is TRBJ1-1; 10 nucleotides align to TRBD1. This CDR3 contains 15 residues. The germline gives CDR1 SGHRS, CDR2 YFSETQ. The V gene end was trimmed by 5 bases and the J gene end by 5 bases; junction bases not matched to a gene: 9.

This chain connects TRBV15 to TRBJ2-7; TRBD1 matches at 7 bases. Germline-derived CDR1 and CDR2 are LNHNV and YYDKDF (reference sequence). The CDR3 length is 14 residues. V lost 5 bases to trimming and J lost 6 bases; unmatched junction nucleotides: 10. CDR3 bases: TGTGCCACCAGCGAATACAGGGGAAGGGGCGAGCAGTACTTC. Its translation is CATSEYRGRGEQYF. Combining the CDR3 with reference TRBV15 and TRBJ2-7 gives the whole variable domain DAMVIQNPRYQVTQFGKPVTLSCSQTLNHNVMYWYQQKSSQAPKLLFHYYDKDFNNEADTPDNFQSRRPNTSFCFLDIRSPGLGDTAMYLCATSEYRGRGEQYFGPGTRLTVT.

The chain links TRBV10-3 to TRBJ2-3; D assignment may be TRBD1 or TRBD2 (5 bases each). The CDR3 has 13 amino acids. The V gene's germline CDR1 is ENHRY and CDR2 SYGVKD. Trimming pared 10 bases from V and 4 bases from J, leaving 15 bases between. The CDR3 nucleotides are TGTGCCAGGGACGGCGGCGGGCCAGATACGCAGTATTTT. Translated, it gives CARDGGGPDTQYF.

J is TRBJ1-3 and V is TRBV19; possibly TRBD1 for D (5 bases). Germline CDR1 LNHDA, CDR2 SQIVND (reference sequence). There are 15 residues in the CDR3. The V and J ends lost 3 bases and 0 bases respectively, with 9 bases between them. The CDR3 protein is CASSMGRASGNTIYF. The CDR3 DNA follows: TGTGCCAGTAGTATGGGCAGGGCCTCTGGAAACACCATATATTTT.

The chain combines TRBV29-1 with TRBJ2-5; the match to TRBD2 covers 11 bases. The trim removed 7 bases at V and 7 bases at J, leaving 5 bases unmatched. The CDR3 sequence is 12 residues long. Germline CDR1 is SQVTM and CDR2 is ANQGSEA. CDR3 DNA: TGCAGCGAGCTAGCGGGGGGCGGGACCCAGTACTTC. It encodes CSELAGGGTQYF.

V is TRBV20-1 and J is TRBJ1-1, with D possibly being TRBD1 (6 bases). Trimming shortened V by 2 bases and J by 8 bases, and 12 bases separated the two germline ends. The CDR3 runs to 12 residues. Germline V lookup: CDR1 DFQATT, CDR2 SNEGSKA (reference sequence). The CDR3 region has the DNA TGCAGTGCTAGAAGCGGGGGCTACGAAGCTTTCTTT. It yields the protein CSARSGGYEAFF.

CDR3 bases: TGTGCCAGTAGCCAAAGCACAGATACGCAGTATTTT. It specifies CASSQSTDTQYF. The rearrangement uses TRBV19 and TRBJ2-3; D gene ambiguous. The CDR3 covers 12 residues. V gave up 6 bases and J gave up 0 bases, with 4 bases separating them. Germline V gene data show CDR1 as LNHDA and CDR2 as SQIVND (reference sequence).

Comment on this clonotype: Germline and junction disagree at one end, which may indicate a read error. V usage is TRBV5-6 and J usage is TRBJ1-1; the D gene is possibly TRBD1 (5 bases). This CDR3 has 13 residues. Germline V gives CDR1 SGHDT, CDR2 YYEEEE. CDR3 residues: CASSTRPDTEAFF. CDR3 in DNA: TGTGCCAGTAGTACCCGGCCGGACACTGAGGCTTTCTTT.

V and J are TRBV2 and TRBJ2-6; no reliable D call. V shed 6 bases and J shed 3 bases, with 9 bases lying between them. The V gene's germline CDR1 is SNHLY and CDR2 FYNNEI. The CDR3 has 14 residues. Here the CDR3 DNA reads TGTGCCAGCAGGGTTTATGGTGGGGCCAACGTCCTGACTTTC. Translating gives CASRVYGGANVLTF.

The chain combines TRBV7-9 with TRBJ1-6; D is perhaps TRBD1 (5 bases). CDR3 length: 15 residues. In germline, CDR1 is SEHNR, CDR2 FQNEAQ (reference sequence). V was clipped by 3 bases and J by 9 bases, with 15 bases between them. The CDR3 DNA follows: TGTGCCAGCAGCTTTGCCAGGGACGAAGGTTCACCCCTCCACTTT. Protein sequence: CASSFARDEGSPLHF.

The chain uses TRBV2 and TRBJ2-1; D may be TRBD2 (6 bases). Germline assignment: CDR1 SNHLY and CDR2 FYNNEI. V gave up 2 bases and J gave up 3 bases, with 8 bases separating them. CDR3 length equals 14 residues. This CDR3 reads CASSEYSGYNEQFF. The CDR3 DNA is TGTGCCAGCAGTGAATATAGCGGCTACAATGAGCAGTTCTTC. Using reference TRBV2 and TRBJ2-1 for the parts outside the CDR3, the full variable domain is EPEVTQTPSHQVTQMGQEVILRCVPISNHLYFYWYRQILGQKVEFLVSFYNNEISEKSEIFDDQFSVERPDGSNFTLKIRSTKLEDSAMYFCASSEYSGYNEQFFGPGTRLTVL.

The chain employs TRBV11-2 and TRBJ1-2; D is undetermined. V dropped 0 bases and J dropped 10 bases, with 9 bases sitting between them. Looked up from germline, CDR1 is SGHAT and CDR2 is FQNNGV. The CDR3 length is 12 residues. This CDR3 is CASSLDRRAYTF. CDR3 DNA: TGTGCCAGCAGCTTAGACCGGAGGGCCTACACCTTC.

The gene calls are TRBV15 and TRBJ2-1; D is unclear. V lost 5 bases, J lost 9 bases, and 23 bases lay in between. The germline V gene encodes CDR1 LNHNV and CDR2 YYDKDF (reference sequence). This CDR3 spans 16 amino acids. Written as DNA, the CDR3 is TGTGCCACCAGCCAAGATGATCGCTCAGGAGATGTTGAGCAGTTCTTC. It is translated as CATSQDDRSGDVEQFF.

This clonotype has a count of ten or more. The chain couples TRBV14 to TRBJ2-2, with 7 bases lining up with TRBD2. The CDR3 is 16 residues long. Looked up from germline, CDR1 is SGHDN and CDR2 is FVKESK. V shed 4 bases and J 5 bases; nucleotides not matched to a gene: 10. The CDR3 sequence: CASSPSGGSRTGELFF. In DNA, the CDR3 is TGTGCCAGCAGCCCCTCAGGCGGGAGCCGGACCGGGGAGCTGTTTTTT. Complete variable domain (other parts from reference TRBV14 and TRBJ2-2): EAGVTQFPSHSVIEKGQTVTLRCDPISGHDNLYWYRRVMGKEIKFLLHFVKESKQDESGMPNNRFLAERTGGTYSTLKVQPAELEDSGVYFCASSPSGGSRTGELFFGEGSRLTVL.

The V call is TRBV15, the J call TRBJ1-6; D possibly corresponds to TRBD1 (5 bases). The CDR3 runs 16 residues. Germline V CDR1 and CDR2: LNHNV, YYDKDF (reference sequence). V gave up 1 base and J gave up 6 bases, with 13 bases separating them. The DNA for the CDR3 is TGTGCCACCAGCAGAGGGGCGGGACCTATTAATTCACCCCTCCACTTT. Protein: CATSRGAGPINSPLHF.

V usage is TRBV29-1 and J usage is TRBJ2-5; TRBD2 matches at 8 bases. Unmatched junction bases numbered 13, after V lost 3 bases and J lost 10 bases. This CDR3 is built from 14 residues. Germline values: CDR1 SQVTM, CDR2 ANQGSEA. CDR3 sequence (DNA): TGCAGCGTTGAGTTTGTCGACACCGGGGGGGACCAGTACTTC. Translating gives CSVEFVDTGGDQYF.

The V and J genes are TRBV10-2 and TRBJ2-7, with 7 bases aligning to TRBD2. Germline CDR1 and CDR2: WSHSY and SAAADI. CDR3 length: 14 amino acids. The J segment lost 5 bases and the V segment lost 5 bases, leaving 9 bases of the junction unmatched. The CDR3 spells CASSTGLVSNEQYF. In DNA, the CDR3 is TGCGCCAGCAGTACTGGACTAGTCAGCAACGAGCAGTACTTC.

The J gene is TRBJ1-2, the V gene TRBV10-3; D is unclear. Trimming removed 0 bases from V and 3 bases from J, with 8 bases in between. CDR1 and CDR2 from the germline V gene are ENHRY and SYGVKD. The CDR3 totals 14 residues. The CDR3 loop reads CAISESTEHYGYTF. DNA of the CDR3: TGTGCCATCAGTGAGTCTACAGAACACTATGGCTACACCTTC.